Listed below are T cell receptor beta chains from one sample, sequenced in a study of beta chain features in type 1 diabetes. The assay was immunoSEQ multiplex PCR, and TCRdb's table has in-frame clones only and misses some. Here the sample spans around 310,000 clones, approximately 9.9% being singletons. Sequenced material: naive CD4+ T cells from blood. These receptors were taken from a woman aged 25 to 39 in good health. CDR3s include the opening cysteine and the closing phenylalanine or tryptophan. A D gene is named only where the DNA matches it firmly. The size field is filled for only some rows; it gives once, few, many or a size class.

j_gene,d_gene,v_gene,abundance,CDR3aa,CDR3nt
TRBJ2-7,NA,TRBV5-1,NA,CASNLMDRTYEQYF,TGCGCCAGCAACCTAATGGACAGAACCTACGAGCAGTACTTC
TRBJ2-3,NA,TRBV14,few,CASRQGTDTQYF,TGTGCCAGCAGGCAGGGAACAGATACGCAGTATTTT
TRBJ1-4,TRBD1,TRBV18,NA,CASSPQLTGGEKLFF,TGTGCCAGCTCACCACAATTGACAGGGGGTGAAAAACTGTTTTTT
TRBJ2-5,TRBD2,TRBV7-2,NA,CASSPSSGTRAGTQYF,TGTGCCAGCAGCCCAAGTTCCGGGACTAGGGCAGGGACCCAGTACTTC
TRBJ1-1,TRBD1,TRBV4-2,NA,CASSQDDRENTEAFF,TGTGCCAGCAGCCAAGACGACAGGGAGAACACTGAAGCTTTCTTT
TRBJ2-1,TRBD2,TRBV7-9,NA,CASLRAGLADNEQFF,TGTGCCAGCCTCAGGGCGGGACTAGCAGACAATGAGCAGTTCTTC
TRBJ1-5,TRBD1,TRBV4-2,NA,CASSQDMGQGRPQHF,TGTGCCAGCAGCCAAGATATGGGACAGGGAAGGCCCCAGCATTTT
TRBJ1-5,NA,TRBV19,few,CASRISAGSQPQHF,TGTGCCAGTCGAATAAGCGCGGGGTCTCAGCCCCAGCATTTT
TRBJ2-1,NA,TRBV7-2,few,CASSLAGGLNEQFF,TGTGCCAGCAGCTTAGCGGGAGGTTTAAATGAGCAGTTCTTC
TRBJ1-1,TRBD1,TRBV5-4,NA,CASGRDRVITEAFF,TGTGCCAGCGGCCGGGACAGGGTAATCACTGAAGCTTTCTTT
TRBJ2-5,TRBD2,TRBV27,few,CASSPLAETTQYF,TGTGCCAGCAGCCCACTAGCGGAGACGACCCAGTACTTC
TRBJ1-1,NA,TRBV2,few,CASTQQGTEVTEAFF,TGTGCCAGCACCCAACAGGGAACGGAGGTTACTGAAGCTTTCTTT
TRBJ2-5,TRBD2,TRBV18,NA,CASSPRTASGSGETQYF,TGTGCCAGCTCACCACGAACCGCTAGCGGGAGCGGAGAGACCCAGTACTTC
TRBJ1-4,NA,TRBV6-5,NA,CASSYASGTGEKLFF,TGTGCCAGCAGTTACGCATCCGGGACTGGTGAAAAACTGTTTTTT
TRBJ1-5,NA,TRBV18,NA,CASSPGQNYQPQHF,TGTGCCAGCTCACCGGGACAAAATTATCAGCCCCAGCATTTT
TRBJ2-5,NA,TRBV5-4,NA,CASSLRLGIQTQYF,TGTGCCAGCAGCTTAAGACTTGGAATACAGACCCAGTACTTC
TRBJ2-3,NA,TRBV11-2,few,CASSRLAMNGDTQYF,TGTGCCAGCAGCCGGCTAGCAATGAATGGAGATACGCAGTATTTT
TRBJ2-2,NA,TRBV4-3,few,CASSQATNTGELFF,TGCGCCAGCAGCCAAGCTACCAACACCGGGGAGCTGTTTTTT
TRBJ2-1,TRBD2,TRBV10-3,few,CAIRTGTSGRRNEQFF,TGTGCCATCAGAACCGGGACTAGCGGGAGACGGAATGAGCAGTTCTTC
TRBJ1-2,NA,TRBV30,NA,CAWNLGLVNYGYTF,TGTGCCTGGAACCTGGGCTTGGTTAACTATGGCTACACCTTC
TRBJ2-1,TRBD2,TRBV25-1,NA,CASSDPLLAGGGNEQFF,TGTGCCAGCAGTGATCCCTTACTAGCGGGAGGAGGCAATGAGCAGTTCTTC
TRBJ2-7,TRBD2,TRBV5-6,NA,CASSLGRAGASEQYF,TGTGCCAGCAGCTTGGGTCGTGCGGGAGCGTCCGAGCAGTACTTC
TRBJ2-1,NA,TRBV28,few,CASSSGGKQGREQFF,TGTGCCAGCAGTTCTGGGGGAAAACAGGGTCGTGAGCAGTTCTTC
TRBJ2-1,TRBD2,TRBV4-2,NA,CASSQDPIASGSSYNEQFF,TGTGCCAGCAGCCAAGATCCTATTGCTAGCGGTAGCTCCTACAATGAGCAGTTCTTC
TRBJ2-2,TRBD2,TRBV7-9,NA,CASSLVAGNTGELFF,TGTGCCAGCAGCTTAGTAGCGGGCAACACCGGGGAGCTGTTTTTT
TRBJ2-3,NA,TRBV11-3,few,CASSLMALDTQYF,TGTGCCAGCAGCTTAATGGCTTTAGATACGCAGTATTTT
TRBJ2-2,TRBD1,TRBV18,NA,CASSPAEDRDTGELFF,TGTGCCAGCTCGCCAGCGGAGGACAGGGACACCGGGGAGCTGTTTTTT
TRBJ1-2,NA,TRBV27,few,CASSPGVGNYGYTF,TGTGCCAGCAGTCCAGGGGTTGGGAACTATGGCTACACCTTC
TRBJ2-3,TRBD1,TRBV9,few,CASSPRLRDRAMWLMDTQYF,TGTGCCAGCAGCCCCCGTTTAAGGGACAGGGCCATGTGGCTAATGGATACGCAGTATTTT
TRBJ2-3,NA,TRBV19,few,CASRERGMTDTQYF,TGTGCCAGTAGAGAGAGAGGGATGACAGATACGCAGTATTTT
TRBJ2-2,TRBD2,TRBV7-2,few,CASSWGLAGGAGELFF,TGTGCCAGCAGCTGGGGACTAGCGGGAGGGGCCGGGGAGCTGTTTTTT
TRBJ2-3,NA,TRBV7-3,NA,CASSSFVAGRDTQYF,TGTGCCAGCAGCTCATTCGTAGCAGGGAGGGATACGCAGTATTTT
TRBJ1-3,TRBD1,TRBV29-1,few,CSVSPRGKGNTIYF,TGCAGCGTATCTCCCAGGGGGAAGGGAAACACCATATATTTT
TRBJ1-2,TRBD1,TRBV19,NA,CASSINGQGSSGYTF,TGTGCCAGTAGTATCAACGGACAGGGGTCGAGTGGCTACACCTTC
TRBJ1-4,NA,TRBV18,NA,CASSPRDRTLNEKLFF,TGTGCCAGCTCACCCAGAGACAGAACCCTCAATGAAAAACTGTTTTTT
TRBJ2-7,TRBD2,TRBV7-2,NA,CASSSTSGRYYEQYF,TGTGCCAGCAGCTCAACTAGCGGGAGGTACTACGAGCAGTACTTC
TRBJ2-3,TRBD2,TRBV29-1,few,CSGTSGSGTQYF,TGCAGCGGGACTAGCGGGAGTGGTACGCAGTATTTT
TRBJ2-3,TRBD1,TRBV23-1,few,CASSHNRRTGVGQRTDTQYF,TGCGCCAGCAGTCACAATCGTAGGACAGGCGTTGGTCAAAGGACAGATACGCAGTATTTT
TRBJ2-7,NA,TRBV2,few,CASRDAGAYEQYF,TGTGCCAGCAGGGATGCGGGTGCCTACGAGCAGTACTTC
TRBJ2-7,TRBD1,TRBV28,NA,CASRSTGTGPEQYF,TGTGCCAGCAGATCCACCGGGACAGGGCCAGAGCAGTACTTC
TRBJ1-5,NA,TRBV19,NA,CASSIQYVPYQPQHF,TGTGCCAGTAGTATTCAGTACGTGCCCTATCAGCCCCAGCATTTT
TRBJ2-3,TRBD2,TRBV28,NA,CASSDSGSPDTQYF,TGTGCCAGCAGCGATAGCGGGAGTCCAGATACGCAGTATTTT
TRBJ2-1,NA,TRBV29-1,few,CSPRGSYNEQFF,TGCAGCCCGCGGGGTTCCTACAATGAGCAGTTCTTC
TRBJ2-5,NA,TRBV29-1,many,CSVTVQETQYF,TGCAGCGTGACAGTCCAAGAGACCCAGTACTTC
TRBJ2-1,TRBD2,TRBV7-9,few,CASSFGLAVLYNEQFF,TGTGCCAGCAGCTTCGGACTAGCGGTCTTGTACAATGAGCAGTTCTTC
TRBJ2-7,TRBD2,TRBV7-9,NA,CASSLGTSGDEQYF,TGTGCCAGCAGCTTAGGGACTAGCGGGGACGAGCAGTACTTC
TRBJ2-7,TRBD1,TRBV28,NA,CATLDRDLNEQYF,TGTGCCACGCTGGACAGGGACCTGAACGAGCAGTACTTC
TRBJ1-2,NA,TRBV27,few,CASSLYGGGRDGYTF,TGTGCCAGCAGTTTATATGGGGGAGGCCGCGATGGCTACACCTTC
TRBJ1-1,TRBD1,TRBV2,few,CASRSLGGRNTEAFF,TGTGCCAGCAGGTCCTTAGGGGGCCGGAACACTGAAGCTTTCTTT
TRBJ2-1,NA,TRBV5-4,NA,CASSLAGSTMREQFF,TGTGCCAGCAGCTTGGCGGGATCTACAATGCGGGAGCAGTTCTTC
TRBJ1-3,NA,TRBV25-1,few,CASREDTYSGNTIYF,TGTGCCAGCAGAGAGGACACTTACTCTGGAAACACCATATATTTT
TRBJ2-1,TRBD2,TRBV15,NA,CATSRMTSGSYNEQFF,TGTGCCACCAGCAGAATGACTAGCGGGTCATACAATGAGCAGTTCTTC
TRBJ1-4,NA,TRBV9,few,CASSEGVIGEKLFF,TGTGCCAGCAGCGAGGGGGTTATCGGTGAAAAACTGTTTTTT
TRBJ2-6,NA,TRBV10-3,few,CAISETGPSGANVLTF,TGTGCCATCAGTGAAACAGGTCCCTCTGGGGCCAACGTCCTGACTTTC
TRBJ2-1,TRBD2,TRBV27,few,CASSPSGLAGLSYNEQFF,TGTGCCAGCAGTCCCTCGGGACTAGCGGGCCTCTCCTACAATGAGCAGTTCTTC
TRBJ1-1,TRBD1,TRBV6-1,few,CASSERVRGAEAFF,TGTGCCAGCAGTGAGAGAGTCAGGGGGGCTGAAGCTTTCTTT
TRBJ2-3,TRBD2,TRBV18,NA,CASSPMTSPTDTQYF,TGTGCCAGCTCACCGATGACTAGCCCCACAGATACGCAGTATTTT
TRBJ2-5,TRBD2,TRBV4-1,few,CASSQVVSGRGETQYF,TGCGCCAGCAGCCAAGTGGTTAGCGGGAGGGGCGAGACCCAGTACTTC
TRBJ1-4,TRBD1,TRBV2,few,CASMGQWGEKLFF,TGTGCCAGCATGGGACAGTGGGGTGAAAAACTGTTTTTT